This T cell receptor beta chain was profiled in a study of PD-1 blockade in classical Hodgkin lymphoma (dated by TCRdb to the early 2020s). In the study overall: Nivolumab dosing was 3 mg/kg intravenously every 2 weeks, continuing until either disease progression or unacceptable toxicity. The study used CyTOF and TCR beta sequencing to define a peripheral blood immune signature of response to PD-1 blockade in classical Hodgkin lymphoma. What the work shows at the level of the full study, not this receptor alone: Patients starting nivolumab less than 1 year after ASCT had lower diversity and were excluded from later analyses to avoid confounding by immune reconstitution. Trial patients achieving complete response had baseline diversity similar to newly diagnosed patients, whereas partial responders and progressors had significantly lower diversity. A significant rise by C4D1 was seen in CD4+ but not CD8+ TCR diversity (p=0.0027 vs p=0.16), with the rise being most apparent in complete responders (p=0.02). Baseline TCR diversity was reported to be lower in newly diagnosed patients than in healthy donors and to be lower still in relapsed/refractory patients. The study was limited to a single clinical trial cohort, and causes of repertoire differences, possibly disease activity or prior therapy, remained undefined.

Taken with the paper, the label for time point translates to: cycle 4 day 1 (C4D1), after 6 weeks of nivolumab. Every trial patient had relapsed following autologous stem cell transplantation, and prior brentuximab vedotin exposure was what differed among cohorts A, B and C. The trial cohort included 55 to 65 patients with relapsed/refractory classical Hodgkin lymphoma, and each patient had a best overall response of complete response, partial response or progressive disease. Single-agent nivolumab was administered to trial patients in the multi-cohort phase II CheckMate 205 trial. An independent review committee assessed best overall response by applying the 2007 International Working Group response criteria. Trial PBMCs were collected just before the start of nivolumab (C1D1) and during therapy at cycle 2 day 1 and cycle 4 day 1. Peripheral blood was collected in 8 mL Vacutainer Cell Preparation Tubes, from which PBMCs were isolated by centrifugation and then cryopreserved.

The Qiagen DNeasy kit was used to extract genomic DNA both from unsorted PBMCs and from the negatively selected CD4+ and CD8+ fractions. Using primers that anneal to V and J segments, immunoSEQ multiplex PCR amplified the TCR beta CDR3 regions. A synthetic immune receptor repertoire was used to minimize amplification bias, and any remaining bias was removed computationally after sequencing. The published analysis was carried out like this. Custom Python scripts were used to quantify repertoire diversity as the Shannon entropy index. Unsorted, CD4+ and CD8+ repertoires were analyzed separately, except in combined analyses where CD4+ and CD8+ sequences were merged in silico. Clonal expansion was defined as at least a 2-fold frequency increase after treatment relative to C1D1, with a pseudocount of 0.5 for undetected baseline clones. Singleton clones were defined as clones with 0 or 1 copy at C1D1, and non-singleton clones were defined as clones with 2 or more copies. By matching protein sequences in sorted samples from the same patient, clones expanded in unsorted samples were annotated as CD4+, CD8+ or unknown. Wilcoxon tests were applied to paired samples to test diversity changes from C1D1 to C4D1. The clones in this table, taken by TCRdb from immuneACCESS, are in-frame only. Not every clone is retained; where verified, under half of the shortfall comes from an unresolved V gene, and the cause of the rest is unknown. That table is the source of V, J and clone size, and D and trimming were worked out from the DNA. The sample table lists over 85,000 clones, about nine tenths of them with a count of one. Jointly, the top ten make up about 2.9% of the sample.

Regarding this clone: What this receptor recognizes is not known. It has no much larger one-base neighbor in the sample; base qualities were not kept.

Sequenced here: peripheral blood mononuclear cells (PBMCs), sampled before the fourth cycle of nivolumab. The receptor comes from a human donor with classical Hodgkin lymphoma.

The DNA is as follows: TGCGCCAGCAGCTTGGAAACAGGGGAAACCTACGAGCAGTACTTC. Its protein product is CASSLETGETYEQYF. Here the chain combines TRBV5-1 and TRBJ2-7; TRBD1 aligns with 7 central bases. The CDR3 contains 15 residues, cysteine and phenylalanine counted. Only CDR3 DNA remains: 45 bases, in frame from the first base. V ends up 0 bases short and J 2 bases short, with an unmatched junction base count of 5. From the germline V gene, CDR1 is SGHRS and CDR2 is YFSETQ.